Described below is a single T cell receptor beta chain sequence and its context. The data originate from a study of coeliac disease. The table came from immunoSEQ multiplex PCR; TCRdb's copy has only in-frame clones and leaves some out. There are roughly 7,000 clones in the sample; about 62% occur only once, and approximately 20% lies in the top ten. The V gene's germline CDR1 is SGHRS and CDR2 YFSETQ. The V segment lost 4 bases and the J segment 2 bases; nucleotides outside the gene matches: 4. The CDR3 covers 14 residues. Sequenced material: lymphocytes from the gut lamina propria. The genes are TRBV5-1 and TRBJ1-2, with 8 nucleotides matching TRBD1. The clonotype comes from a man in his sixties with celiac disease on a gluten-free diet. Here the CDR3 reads CASSPGGRNYGYTF. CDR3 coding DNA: TGCGCCAGCAGCCCAGGGGGCAGGAACTATGGCTACACCTTC.